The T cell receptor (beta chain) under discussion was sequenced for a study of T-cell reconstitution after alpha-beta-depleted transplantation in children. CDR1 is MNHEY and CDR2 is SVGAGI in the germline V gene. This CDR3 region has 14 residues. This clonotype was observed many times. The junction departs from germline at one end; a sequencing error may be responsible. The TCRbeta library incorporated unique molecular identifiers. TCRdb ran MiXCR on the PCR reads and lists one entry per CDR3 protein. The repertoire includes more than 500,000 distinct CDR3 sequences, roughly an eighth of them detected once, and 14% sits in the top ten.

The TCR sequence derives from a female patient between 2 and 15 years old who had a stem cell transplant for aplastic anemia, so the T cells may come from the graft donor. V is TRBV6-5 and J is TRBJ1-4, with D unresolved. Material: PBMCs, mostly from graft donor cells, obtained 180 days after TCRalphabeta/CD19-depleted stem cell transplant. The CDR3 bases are TGTGCCAGCAGCTACTCCAGGACGTATGAAAAACTGTTTTTT. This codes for CASSYSRTYEKLFF.